Listed below are T cell receptor beta chains from one sample, sequenced in a study of Ad26.COV2.S vaccination and SARS-CoV-2 variants. TCRdb keeps only in-frame clones here, not all; method: immunoSEQ multiplex PCR. The sample consists of about 350,000 clones, approximately 90% of them appearing once. The input for sequencing was peripheral blood, taken in a trial of Ad26.COV2.S vaccine versus placebo. The receptor source for this set is a person between 18 and 65 years old who received the Ad26.COV2.S COVID-19 vaccine or a placebo. Both conserved end residues are part of each CDR3.

v_gene,CDR3aa
TRBV28,CASSLRPVSSNQPQHF
TRBV18,CASSPAGDNEQFF
TRBV7-3,CASSFPGLTGNTEAFF
TRBV6-5,CASSPVKDTQYF
TRBV7-9,CASIRDPGYNEQFF
TRBV2,CASSETGWGEYQPQHF
TRBV6-2/TRBV6-3,CASSYPQGSSTDTQYF
TRBV30,CAWKRSGWDNQPQHF
TRBV10-2,CASSEKAGQETQYF
TRBV9,CASSVGQGTYEQYF
TRBV3-1/TRBV3-2,CASSRAPAGTDTQYF
TRBV19,CASSIASSGISSGANVLTF
TRBV30,CAWNRGTGDTEAFF
TRBV7-9,CASSFRPGGNSPLHF
TRBV3-1/TRBV3-2,CASSQDSGNYGYTF
TRBV7-9,CASSLGFSNQPQHF
TRBV28,CASSGAGPLYEQYF
TRBV5-3,CARVGLAGTRPGDTQYF
TRBV7-2,CASSSSRNPNYGYTF
TRBV28,CASLEGRTEAFF
TRBV13,CASSERDRGGEKLFF
TRBV2,CASSDPSNTGELFF
TRBV20-1,CSARDTGELFF
TRBV9,CASSVTLLRGTNTGELFF
TRBV19,CASKEGQRETGELFF
TRBV3-1/TRBV3-2,CASSLGQGADTQYF
TRBV12-3/TRBV12-4,CASTSRGPREQFF
TRBV6-2/TRBV6-3,CASSYDNYEQYF
TRBV28,CASSSLHLGGRERLNYGYTF
TRBV15,CATSREPWQDMNTEAFF
TRBV19,CASSMGAGVYTGELFF
TRBV21-1,CASSKSSGGPGEQYF
TRBV6-6,CAGLAGANYGYTF
TRBV5-6,CASSPRQGAKSSGNTIYF
TRBV28,CASHGGGQGYNEQFF
TRBV11-3,CASSDRTGLGYTF
TRBV4-3,CASSQDRDVYNSPLHF
TRBV6-6,CASSYSRLRTDYEQYF